The 25 T cell receptor beta chains below come from one sample, sequenced in a study of blood T cell repertoires in COVID-19. Repertoires were generated with immunoSEQ multiplex PCR, while TCRdb's copy carries only in-frame clones and drops some. The sample lists around 150,000 clones, approximately 80% occurring once. The specimen was PBMCs or T cells enriched from blood (not recorded which). These receptors were collected from a man aged 35-49 years who had recovered from COVID-19.

The chain joins TRBV5-1 to TRBJ2-1, with D possibly being TRBD2 (6 bases). V was cut by 2 bases and J by 4 bases, with 10 bases left in between. Germline V gives CDR1 SGHRS, CDR2 YFSETQ. This CDR3 is built from 14 residues. The CDR3 reads CASSFGGAYNEQFF. CDR3 bases: TGCGCCAGCAGCTTTGGCGGGGCGTACAATGAGCAGTTCTTC.

This chain links TRBV5-6 with TRBJ1-2, with TRBD1 identical over 10 bases. The CDR3 is made up of 13 amino acids. J lost 6 bases, V lost 4 bases, and 3 bases had no gene match. The germline V gene has CDR1 SGHDT and CDR2 YYEEEE. The CDR3 DNA reads as TGTGCCAGCAGCCGACAGGGGGCGCATGGCTACACCTTC. Translated, it gives CASSRQGAHGYTF.

Regarding this clone: Other DNA variants within this sample encode the same CDR3. The V gene is TRBV29-1, the J gene TRBJ1-1, with 8 positions matching TRBD1. Germline-derived CDR1 and CDR2 are SQVTM and ANQGSEA. V dropped 7 bases and J dropped 1; count of bases not matched to a gene: 5. The CDR3 has 13 residues. CDR3 in DNA: TGCAGCGCGGACAGGGCGGAGAACACTGAAGCTTTCTTT. As protein: CSADRAENTEAFF.

This chain uses TRBV11-3 with TRBJ2-7; 7 positions agree with TRBD2. CDR1 is SGHNT and CDR2 is YENEEA in the germline V gene. V shed 5 bases and J 6 bases; nucleotides not matched to a gene: 7. The CDR3 extends over 13 amino acids. The CDR3 here is CASSGGGVSEQYF. The DNA of the CDR3 is TGTGCCAGCAGCGGGGGGGGTGTAAGCGAGCAGTACTTC.

V and J are TRBV18 and TRBJ1-1, with TRBD1 identical over 9 bases. The CDR3 sequence is 14 residues long. The trim removed 4 bases at V and 1 base at J, leaving 1 base unmatched. In germline, CDR1 is KGHSH, CDR2 LQKENI. This CDR3 is CASSLGQGNTEAFF. The CDR3 nucleotides read TGTGCCAGCTCACTGGGACAGGGGAACACTGAAGCTTTCTTT.

The chain joins TRBV5-1 to TRBJ1-2; the match to TRBD1 covers 10 bases. Germline-derived CDR1 and CDR2 are SGHRS and YFSETQ. The CDR3 runs to 17 residues. Trimming cost V 2 bases and J 4 bases; bases outside gene matches: 11. DNA for the CDR3: TGCGCCAGCAGCTTAGAAACTTCCGGGACAGGGGCCTATGGCTACACCTTC. It encodes CASSLETSGTGAYGYTF.

DNA for the CDR3: TGTGCCAGCAGTTTGCGGGAAGCAGATACGCAGTATTTT. Translation gives CASSLREADTQYF. The chain has TRBV6-4 and TRBJ2-3, with D possibly matching TRBD2 (6 bases). The V and J ends lost 5 bases and 4 bases respectively, with 10 bases between them. In germline, CDR1 is MRHNA, CDR2 SNTAGT. The CDR3 covers 13 residues.

The chain employs TRBV11-2 and TRBJ1-1, with TRBD1 matching 7 bases. Trimming at V came to 3 bases and at J to 5 bases, leaving 6 bases not matched to a gene. The CDR3 is made up of 14 amino acids. Germline values: CDR1 SGHAT, CDR2 FQNNGV. The CDR3 DNA reads TGTGCCAGCAGCTTTAGACAGGGAAGAACTGAAGCTTTCTTT. It encodes CASSFRQGRTEAFF. The variable domain in full, completed from reference TRBV11-2 and TRBJ1-1, reads EAGVAQSPRYKIIEKRQSVAFWCNPISGHATLYWYQQILGQGPKLLIQFQNNGVVDDSQLPKDRFSAERLKGVDSTLKIQPAKLEDSAVYLCASSFRQGRTEAFFGQGTRLTVV.

The CDR3 sequence: CAISERQASYNEQFF. As DNA, the CDR3 is TGTGCCATCAGTGAGAGGCAGGCCTCCTACAATGAGCAGTTCTTC. This chain uses TRBV10-3 with TRBJ2-1; the D is unclear. This CDR3 contains 15 residues. Trimming pared 2 bases from V and 0 bases from J, leaving 8 bases between. CDR1 and CDR2 from the germline V gene are ENHRY and SYGVKD.

The chain uses TRBV5-5 and TRBJ2-2; D may be TRBD2 (6 bases). Germline V lookup: CDR1 SGHKS, CDR2 YYEKEE (reference sequence). Trimming stripped 5 bases from V and 2 bases from J, with 13 bases between. The CDR3 runs 15 residues. In DNA form, the CDR3 reads TGTGCCAGCAGTCGGGACTCGATTAACACCGGGGAGCTGTTTTTT. Translated, it gives CASSRDSINTGELFF.

This chain links TRBV4-2 with TRBJ2-5; 8 nucleotides agree with TRBD2. Losses at the gene ends were 4 bases for V and 3 bases for J; bases not matched to a gene: 13. The CDR3 runs 17 residues. Germline CDR1 reads LGHNA; CDR2 reads YNFKEQ. The CDR3 sequence is CASSPRLAGGNEETQYF. The CDR3 DNA reads as TGTGCCAGCAGCCCACGACTTGCGGGGGGCAATGAAGAGACCCAGTACTTC.

The rearrangement links TRBV6-5 to TRBJ1-2, with D possibly matching TRBD1 (5 bases). CDR3 length equals 15 residues. CDR1 is MNHEY, CDR2 SVGAGI, per germline. The germline V and J ends were trimmed by 0 bases and 8 bases, with 16 bases remaining between them. The CDR3 nucleotides read TGTGCCAGCAGTTACTCGATCGGGGGGACTTGGGGCTACACCTTC. This codes for CASSYSIGGTWGYTF.

This clone was counted between two and nine times. V is TRBV10-3 and J is TRBJ2-5, with 10 bases identical to TRBD2. CDR1 is ENHRY and CDR2 is SYGVKD in the germline V gene. The CDR3 is made up of 14 amino acids. Trimming took 6 bases from V and 2 from J; bases not matched to a gene: 3. Here the CDR3 reads CAISLAGAQETQYF. The CDR3 nucleotides read TGTGCCATCAGCCTAGCGGGGGCTCAAGAGACCCAGTACTTC.

This chain joins TRBV9 and TRBJ1-5; no clear D. Trimming pared 1 base from V and 6 bases from J, leaving 14 bases between. Germline loops: CDR1 SGDLS, CDR2 YYNGEE. The CDR3 has 15 amino acids. CDR3 sequence: CASSVSGNPSQPQHF. In DNA, the CDR3 is TGTGCCAGCAGCGTATCCGGGAATCCCAGTCAGCCCCAGCATTTT.

V is TRBV24-1 and J is TRBJ2-1, with 8 bases lining up with TRBD2. Trimming cost V 2 bases and J 4 bases; bases outside gene matches: 12. This CDR3 comprises 18 residues. Germline V gene lookup returns CDR1 KGHDR and CDR2 SFDVKD. Here the CDR3 reads CATSDSPGAGDTYNEQFF. The CDR3 DNA reads TGTGCCACCAGTGATTCCCCGGGAGCGGGGGACACTTACAATGAGCAGTTCTTC.

This clone came up once. The J gene is TRBJ2-2, the V gene TRBV19, with TRBD2 matching 7 bases. Germline CDR1 LNHDA, CDR2 SQIVND (reference sequence). V lost 4 bases to trimming and J lost 4 bases; unmatched junction nucleotides: 9. The CDR3 covers 16 residues. The CDR3 nucleotides read TGTGCCAGTAGTAGTATAGGCGGGGGTCCCACCGGGGAGCTGTTTTTT. Translated, it gives CASSSIGGGPTGELFF.

Here the CDR3 DNA reads TGTGCCAGTAGTATAGGTAGGAGCGACACCGGGGAGCTGTTTTTT. It translates to CASSIGRSDTGELFF. V gene TRBV19 combines with J gene TRBJ2-2; unclear D gene. V lost 1 base, J lost 3 bases, and 9 bases lay in between. CDR3 length: 15 residues. Germline values: CDR1 LNHDA, CDR2 SQIVND (reference sequence).

This rearrangement joins TRBV2 to TRBJ1-2; the match to TRBD1 covers 8 bases. The CDR3 loop spans 15 amino acids. J was trimmed by 8 bases and V by 5 bases; bases with no gene match: 13. The V gene's germline CDR1 is SNHLY and CDR2 FYNNEI. Here the CDR3 reads CASSIGQGGLGGYTF. The CDR3 DNA is TGTGCCAGCAGTATTGGACAGGGAGGCCTGGGAGGCTACACCTTC.

This clone was recorded only once. V is TRBV7-6 and J is TRBJ1-1; D not certain. This CDR3 is built from 13 residues. V was shortened by 6 bases and J by 0 bases, with 8 bases between the two germline ends. Germline CDR1 SGHVS, CDR2 FNYEAQ. CDR3: CASSFHMNTEAFF. The CDR3 DNA reads TGTGCCAGCAGTTTCCACATGAACACTGAAGCTTTCTTT. The whole variable domain, filled in from reference TRBV7-6 and TRBJ1-1, reads GAGVSQSPRYKVTKRGQDVALRCDPISGHVSLYWYRQALGQGPEFLTYFNYEAQQDKSGLPNDRFSAERPEGSISTLTIQRTEQRDSAMYRCASSFHMNTEAFFGQGTRLTVV.

In its sample, this clone was seen once. This chain joins TRBV6-5 and TRBJ1-2, with 7 bases aligning to TRBD1. Germline V gene lookup returns CDR1 MNHEY and CDR2 SVGAGI. Unmatched junction bases numbered 10, after V lost 10 bases and J lost 8 bases. The CDR3 extends over 12 amino acids. Here the CDR3 DNA reads TGTGCCATCGCACAGGGGAATCGAGGCTACACCTTC. This encodes CAIAQGNRGYTF.

The chain employs TRBV15 and TRBJ1-1; D unclear. CDR3 length: 15 residues. CDR1 is LNHNV and CDR2 is YYDKDF in the germline V gene (reference sequence). V was shortened by 3 bases and J by 0 bases, with 11 bases between the two germline ends. CDR3 sequence: CATSRVGRLNTEAFF. CDR3 nucleotides: TGTGCCACCAGCAGGGTCGGCAGGCTGAACACTGAAGCTTTCTTT.

This clone was recorded only once. The chain recombines TRBV2 with TRBJ1-1; 7 nucleotides line up with TRBD1. CDR1 and CDR2 (germline): SNHLY, FYNNEI. This CDR3 has 15 residues. V was pared by 5 bases and J by 5 bases, with 11 bases of the junction left unmatched. The CDR3 is CASSRLQGSGTEAFF. Written as DNA, the CDR3 is TGTGCCAGCAGTAGATTACAGGGGTCGGGAACTGAAGCTTTCTTT.

V is TRBV6-5 and J is TRBJ1-5; D possibly corresponds to TRBD1 (5 bases). The germline gives CDR1 MNHEY, CDR2 SVGAGI. The CDR3 is 14 amino acids. The V gene lost 6 bases and the J gene lost 0 bases, with 9 bases spanning the gap. The CDR3 here is CASRDRYSNQPQHF. The CDR3 nucleotides read TGTGCCAGCAGAGACAGATATAGCAATCAGCCCCAGCATTTT.

The rearrangement joins TRBV7-9 to TRBJ1-2; 8 bases align to TRBD1. Germline loops: CDR1 SEHNR, CDR2 FQNEAQ (reference sequence). The CDR3 totals 16 residues. J lost 4 bases, V lost 1 base, and 8 bases had no gene match. The CDR3 here is CASSLETGALPYGYTF. In nucleotides, the CDR3 is TGTGCCAGCAGCTTAGAGACAGGGGCGCTCCCCTATGGCTACACCTTC.

The gene calls are TRBV7-9 and TRBJ2-1; a possible D gene is TRBD1 (5 bases). Trimming pared 0 bases from V and 4 bases from J, leaving 13 bases between. The germline V gene encodes CDR1 SEHNR and CDR2 FQNEAQ (reference sequence). This CDR3 is 16 amino acids long. The CDR3 DNA reads as TGTGCCAGCAGCTTAGCGAGACAGTTCGTTTACAATGAGCAGTTCTTC. Translating gives CASSLARQFVYNEQFF.